The next 25 T cell receptor beta chains were all read from a single sample in a study of control samples from healthy donors and cancer patients. The data were produced by immunoSEQ multiplex PCR, yet TCRdb's version contains in-frame clones alone and is incomplete. The sample contains around 150,000 clones, roughly 89% of which appear only once. Sequencing input: blood. The receptors stem from a man aged 30 to 39 in good health.

The chain combines TRBV7-7 with TRBJ1-2; perhaps TRBD1 as D (6 bases). The germline V gene encodes CDR1 SSHAT and CDR2 FNYEAQ (reference sequence). The germline V and J ends were trimmed by 4 bases and 3 bases, with 18 bases remaining between them. The CDR3 loop spans 16 amino acids. The CDR3: CASSYTAPQGYYGYTF. The DNA for the CDR3 is TGTGCCAGCAGCTACACAGCACCCCAGGGGTACTATGGCTACACCTTC. Supplemented by reference TRBV7-7 and TRBJ1-2, the full variable domain reads GAGVSQSPRYKVTKRGQDVTLRCDPISSHATLYWYQQALGQGPEFLTYFNYEAQPDKSGLPSDRFSAERPEGSISTLTIQRTEQRDSAMYRCASSYTAPQGYYGYTFGSGTRLTVV.

V is TRBV6-6 and J is TRBJ1-5; the match to TRBD1 covers 10 bases. The CDR3 covers 17 residues. CDR1 is MNHNY, CDR2 SVGAGI, per germline (reference sequence). Trimming cost V 5 bases and J 4 bases; bases outside gene matches: 11. DNA for the CDR3: TGTGCCAGCAGTCCGAGGCAGGGACAGGGGAAAAATCAGCCCCAGCATTTT. Translated, it gives CASSPRQGQGKNQPQHF.

V usage is TRBV3-1 (or the pseudogene TRBV3-2) and J usage is TRBJ2-2, with 8 bases fitting TRBD2. The CDR3 sequence is 16 residues long. Per germline, CDR1 LGHDT and CDR2 YNNKEL (reference sequence). V was pared by 6 bases and J by 1 base, with 7 bases of the junction left unmatched. This chain's CDR3 is CASSTSGSGNTGELFF. CDR3 DNA sequence: TGTGCCAGCAGTACCAGCGGGAGCGGGAACACCGGGGAGCTGTTTTTT.

This chain links TRBV6-5 with TRBJ2-3; TRBD2 might be the D (6 bases). The CDR3 length is 11 residues. V was cut by 10 bases and J by 6 bases, with 11 bases left in between. The germline CDR1 and CDR2 sequences are MNHEY and SVGAGI. The CDR3 is CATKGTDTQYF. The CDR3 DNA sequence: TGTGCCACCAAGGGGACTGATACGCAGTATTTT.

As concerns this clone: Other nucleotide sequences from this sample produce the same CDR3. This chain uses TRBV5-1 with TRBJ1-1, with unresolved D. The length of the CDR3 is 14 residues. Trimming removed 0 bases from V and 0 bases from J, with 6 bases in between. CDR1 is SGHRS, CDR2 YFSETQ, per germline. CDR3 coding DNA: TGCGCCAGCAGCTTGGCCGCCGTGAACACTGAAGCTTTCTTT. Encoded protein: CASSLAAVNTEAFF.

The rearrangement joins TRBV18 to TRBJ1-2; perhaps TRBD1 as D (6 bases). This CDR3 is built from 13 residues. V was pared by 4 bases and J by 8 bases, with 14 bases between. The germline gives CDR1 KGHSH, CDR2 LQKENI. The CDR3 spells CASSHSAGVGYTF. CDR3 coding DNA: TGTGCCAGCTCACACTCTGCAGGGGTCGGCTACACCTTC.

This clone came up once. The chain combines TRBV6-5 with TRBJ2-3, with no clear D. The germline CDR1 and CDR2 sequences are MNHEY and SVGAGI. The CDR3 is made up of 11 amino acids. V lost 8 bases and J lost 6, with 9 bases in between. CDR3 in amino acids: CASSPRDTQYF. CDR3 nucleotides: TGTGCCAGCTCCCCCAGGGATACGCAGTATTTT.

The V and J genes are TRBV4-1 and TRBJ2-1, with 8 positions matching TRBD2. The CDR3 covers 16 residues. The V and J ends lost 5 bases and 0 bases, in that order; junction bases with no gene match: 6. Per germline, CDR1 MGHRA and CDR2 YSYEKL. The DNA for the CDR3 is TGCGCCAGCAGCTTAAGCGGGAGCCACTCCTACAATGAGCAGTTCTTC. Its translation: CASSLSGSHSYNEQFF.

This chain links TRBV6-5 with TRBJ2-3, with TRBD2 as a possible D gene (5 bases). The length of the CDR3 is 12 residues. Per the germline V gene, CDR1 is MNHEY and CDR2 is SVGAGI. Trimming took 6 bases from V and 10 from J, leaving 14 bases between them. Written as DNA, the CDR3 is TGTGCCAGCAGAGGTCTCGGGATTTCGCAGTATTTT. Translating gives CASRGLGISQYF.

The rearrangement joins TRBV27 to TRBJ2-7, with TRBD1 as a possible D gene (5 bases). Trimming took off 1 base at V and 2 bases at J, with 9 bases between the two ends. Germline V gene sequence: CDR1 MNHEY, CDR2 SMNVEV (reference sequence). The CDR3 is made up of 14 amino acids. The CDR3 here is CASSLLPGPYEQYF. CDR3 in DNA: TGTGCCAGCAGTTTATTGCCAGGGCCCTACGAGCAGTACTTC.

This chain joins TRBV12-3 or TRBV12-4 and TRBJ1-6; D remains unclear. The V and J ends lost 7 bases and 3 bases respectively, with 7 bases between them. The CDR3 runs to 13 residues. CDR3 sequence (DNA): TGTGCCAGCACCCCGAACTATAATTCACCCCTCCACTTT. Translated: CASTPNYNSPLHF.

The V call is TRBV3-1 (or the pseudogene TRBV3-2), the J call TRBJ1-1, with TRBD1 matching 7 bases. Germline lookup yields CDR1 LGHDT and CDR2 YNNKEL (reference sequence). V lost 4 bases, J lost 2 bases, and 1 base stayed unmatched. This CDR3 is 13 amino acids long. CDR3 protein: CASSPGGNTEAFF. The CDR3 DNA reads TGTGCCAGCAGCCCAGGGGGTAACACTGAAGCTTTCTTT.

This sequence joins TRBV7-6 and TRBJ2-1, with unresolved D. This CDR3 is built from 15 residues. Germline V gene data show CDR1 as SGHVS and CDR2 as FNYEAQ. V was clipped by 1 base and J by 0 bases, with 7 bases between them. CDR3 sequence: CASSLGMSSYNEQFF. CDR3 DNA: TGTGCCAGCAGCTTAGGAATGAGCTCCTACAATGAGCAGTTCTTC.

This rearrangement joins TRBV2 to TRBJ2-1, with 7 bases aligning to TRBD1. V gave up 8 bases and J gave up 7 bases; unmatched junction bases: 11. CDR3 length: 14 residues. Per the germline V gene, CDR1 is SNHLY and CDR2 is FYNNEI. The CDR3 sequence is CASQNQQGQNEQFF. Here the CDR3 DNA reads TGTGCCAGCCAGAACCAACAGGGACAGAATGAGCAGTTCTTC. The full variable domain, completed using reference TRBV2 and TRBJ2-1, is EPEVTQTPSHQVTQMGQEVILRCVPISNHLYFYWYRQILGQKVEFLVSFYNNEISEKSEIFDDQFSVERPDGSNFTLKIRSTKLEDSAMYFCASQNQQGQNEQFFGPGTRLTVL.

The chain joins TRBV19 to TRBJ1-1; D might be TRBD1 (6 bases). The CDR3 totals 16 residues. The ends were cut back, 5 bases at V and 4 bases at J, with 20 bases in the middle. CDR1 LNHDA and CDR2 SQIVND come from the germline V gene (reference sequence). The CDR3 region is CASSSPGGGFGTEAFF. CDR3 nucleotides: TGTGCCAGTAGTTCCCCCGGCGGGGGCTTCGGCACTGAAGCTTTCTTT. The variable domain in full, with the rest retrieved from reference TRBV19 and TRBJ1-1, is DGGITQSPKYLFRKEGQNVTLSCEQNLNHDAMYWYRQDPGQGLRLIYYSQIVNDFQKGDIAEGYSVSREKKESFPLTVTSAQKNPTAFYLCASSSPGGGFGTEAFFGQGTRLTVV.

The chain carries TRBV5-5 and TRBJ2-1; 10 bases line up with TRBD2. V was clipped by 0 bases and J by 0 bases; unmatched bases: 3. The CDR3 has 17 amino acids. Germline V gene lookup returns CDR1 SGHKS and CDR2 YYEKEE (reference sequence). Written as DNA, the CDR3 is TGTGCCAGCAGCTTGGGACTAGCGGGCCCCTCCTACAATGAGCAGTTCTTC. Translating gives CASSLGLAGPSYNEQFF.

This chain links TRBV6-1 with TRBJ2-1; a weak D match, TRBD2 (6 bases). CDR1 MNHNS and CDR2 SASEGT come from the germline V gene. Trimming left V 1 base short and J 7 bases short, with 20 bases between. The CDR3 is made up of 17 amino acids. Here the CDR3 DNA reads TGTGCCAGCAGTGAAGGGTCGGACTACAGGCGGCAGAATGAGCAGTTCTTC. Amino acids: CASSEGSDYRRQNEQFF.

The rearrangement uses TRBV14 and TRBJ2-7, with D perhaps TRBD1 or TRBD2 (5 bases each). Germline CDR1 is SGHDN and CDR2 is FVKESK. Trimming removed 2 bases at V and 2 bases at J, with 19 bases between. The CDR3 totals 17 residues. The CDR3 loop reads CASSQTPVWDVTYEQYF. The CDR3 DNA reads TGTGCCAGCAGCCAAACCCCCGTCTGGGACGTCACCTACGAGCAGTACTTC.

The chain couples TRBV9 to TRBJ2-2, with TRBD2 identical over 12 bases. The CDR3 is 16 residues long. CDR1 and CDR2 (germline): SGDLS, YYNGEE. J was trimmed by 2 bases and V by 4 bases; bases with no gene match: 3. The CDR3 reads CASSSSGGANTGELFF. CDR3 nucleotides: TGTGCCAGCAGCTCTAGCGGGGGGGCCAACACCGGGGAGCTGTTTTTT.

The chain uses TRBV7-3 and TRBJ1-5, with TRBD1 matching over 7 bases. This CDR3 comprises 18 residues. CDR1 SGHTA and CDR2 FQGTGA come from the germline V gene. Trimming removed 1 base from V and 1 base from J; junction bases left unmatched: 10. DNA for the CDR3: TGTGCCAGCAGCTTAAAGACAGGGAGAAACGTCAGCAATCAGCCCCAGCATTTT. Its translation: CASSLKTGRNVSNQPQHF.

The V gene is TRBV11-3, the J gene TRBJ2-2, with 13 bases aligning to TRBD2. V was clipped by 5 bases and J by 5 bases; unmatched bases: 2. Per germline, CDR1 SGHNT and CDR2 YENEEA. This CDR3 comprises 15 residues. As DNA, the CDR3 is TGTGCCAGCAGCCCGGGACTAGCGGGGACCGGGGAGCTGTTTTTT. Translation gives CASSPGLAGTGELFF. The variable domain in full, with the rest retrieved from reference TRBV11-3 and TRBJ2-2, is EAGVVQSPRYKIIEKKQPVAFWCNPISGHNTLYWYLQNLGQGPELLIRYENEEAVDDSQLPKDRFSAERLKGVDSTLKIQPAELGDSAVYLCASSPGLAGTGELFFGEGSRLTVL.

The rearrangement joins TRBV28 to TRBJ1-5, with TRBD1 matching 11 bases. J lost 8 bases, V lost 0 bases, and 9 bases had no gene match. Germline assignment: CDR1 MDHEN and CDR2 SYDVKM. The CDR3 runs to 17 residues. For the CDR3, the DNA is TGTGCCAGCAGTTTATGGGCGACCGGGACAGGGGGGAAGCCCCAGCATTTT. Protein: CASSLWATGTGGKPQHF.

V is TRBV7-8 and J is TRBJ2-7; 16 positions agree with TRBD2. CDR1 and CDR2 (germline): SGHVS, FQNEAQ. The CDR3 is 15 residues long. V trimming: 5 bases; J trimming: 6 bases; junction bases outside the gene matches: 4. CDR3: CASSRGTSGRGEQYF. CDR3 nucleotide sequence: TGTGCCAGCAGCCGAGGGACTAGCGGGAGGGGCGAGCAGTACTTC.

This sequence joins TRBV7-9 and TRBJ2-2; no firm D call. Trimming took off 0 bases at V and 9 bases at J, with 5 bases between the two ends. The CDR3 length is 12 residues. Germline V gene sequence: CDR1 SEHNR, CDR2 FQNEAQ (reference sequence). CDR3 region: CASSLAGWELFF. For the CDR3, the DNA is TGTGCCAGCAGCTTAGCCGGGTGGGAGCTGTTTTTT.

The chain carries TRBV6-6 and TRBJ1-3, with D uncertain. The V and J ends lost 5 bases and 16 bases respectively, with 15 bases between them. Looked up from germline, CDR1 is MNHNY and CDR2 is SVGAGI (reference sequence). The CDR3 is made up of 11 amino acids. Here the CDR3 DNA reads TGTGCCAGCAGTCAGCAGGTAGTCGTGTATTTT. Its translation is CASSQQVVVYF.